One sample yielded the 31 T cell receptor beta chains listed below, sequenced in a study of beta chain features in type 1 diabetes. For these TCRs, the target antigens are not known. The investigators reverse transcribed all of the isolated RNA, so they sequenced expressed TCRB transcripts. Profiled with immunoSEQ multiplex PCR; TCRdb holds only in-frame clones, not every one. The sample lists about 190,000 clones, roughly 8% seen once, with about 0.95% in the top ten. General study points: The study found moderately but significantly shorter TCRB CDR3s in all four CD4+ subsets of Type 1 diabetes patients.

The sequencing input was central memory CD4+ T cells from blood. The source of these receptors is a woman aged 40 to 50 with type 1 diabetes.

Only a few counts were recorded for this clone. The J gene is TRBJ2-7, the V gene TRBV14, with TRBD1 as a possible D gene (6 bases). The CDR3 consists of 15 residues. V was trimmed by 4 bases and J by 4 bases, leaving 17 bases between them. Germline V gives CDR1 SGHDN, CDR2 FVKESK. The CDR3 region is CASSRRDTGIYEQYF. CDR3 nucleotide sequence: TGTGCCAGCAGCCGCCGGGACACCGGGATTTACGAGCAGTACTTC. Based on the CDR3 plus reference TRBV14 and TRBJ2-7, the full variable domain is EAGVTQFPSHSVIEKGQTVTLRCDPISGHDNLYWYRRVMGKEIKFLLHFVKESKQDESGMPNNRFLAERTGGTYSTLKVQPAELEDSGVYFCASSRRDTGIYEQYFGPGTRLTVT.

This clone was counted only a few times. This chain joins TRBV7-9 and TRBJ2-5; tentatively, D is TRBD1 (6 bases). V dropped 5 bases and J dropped 4 bases, with 11 bases sitting between them. Germline loops: CDR1 SEHNR, CDR2 FQNEAQ (reference sequence). This CDR3 has 13 amino acids. The CDR3 spells CASSRAGVETQYF. The CDR3, as DNA: TGTGCCAGCAGCCGTGCAGGGGTAGAGACCCAGTACTTC. Full variable domain (missing parts from reference TRBV7-9 and TRBJ2-5): DTGVSQNPRHKITKRGQNVTFRCDPISEHNRLYWYRQTLGQGPEFLTYFQNEAQLEKSRLLSDRFSAERPKGSFSTLEIQRTEQGDSAMYLCASSRAGVETQYFGPGTRLLVL.

The chain has TRBV18 and TRBJ1-1, with D tentatively TRBD1 (5 bases). The ends were cut back, 2 bases at V and 7 bases at J, with 14 bases in the middle. The CDR3 is 14 residues long. The germline CDR1 and CDR2 sequences are KGHSH and LQKENI. Here the CDR3 DNA reads TGTGCCAGCTCACCATCCAGGGTAGATAATGAAGCTTTCTTT. This codes for CASSPSRVDNEAFF.

The rearrangement uses TRBV19 and TRBJ2-2; D may be TRBD2 (6 bases). Germline lookup yields CDR1 LNHDA and CDR2 SQIVND (reference sequence). There are 14 residues in the CDR3. Trimming took 7 bases from V and 3 from J, leaving 12 bases between them. For the CDR3, the DNA is TGTGCCAGTACCCCGACTAGGCACACCGGGGAGCTGTTTTTT. It specifies CASTPTRHTGELFF. Complete variable domain (other parts from reference TRBV19 and TRBJ2-2): DGGITQSPKYLFRKEGQNVTLSCEQNLNHDAMYWYRQDPGQGLRLIYYSQIVNDFQKGDIAEGYSVSREKKESFPLTVTSAQKNPTAFYLCASTPTRHTGELFFGEGSRLTVL.

This clone came up a few times. The chain combines TRBV18 with TRBJ1-5; weak D call: TRBD1 (6 bases). V lost 2 bases to trimming and J lost 6 bases, with 11 bases between them. CDR1 and CDR2 (germline): KGHSH, LQKENI. This CDR3 has 14 amino acids. The CDR3 region has the DNA TGTGCCAGCTCACCAGGAGGGGGGGTTCAGCCCCAGCATTTT. As protein: CASSPGGGVQPQHF.

In this sample, this clone turned up many times. The chain has TRBV28 and TRBJ2-2; D remains ambiguous. V lost 4 bases and J 5 bases, leaving 8 bases between the germline ends. This CDR3 contains 13 residues. Germline lookup yields CDR1 MDHEN and CDR2 SYDVKM. This chain's CDR3 is CASSSTATGELFF. In DNA form, the CDR3 reads TGTGCCAGCAGTTCTACAGCAACCGGGGAGCTGTTTTTT.

A few counts support this clone. CDR3 sequence reads: CASSTGQSYEQYF. The CDR3 region has the DNA TGTGCCAGCAGTACCGGACAGTCCTACGAGCAGTACTTC. The chain couples TRBV28 to TRBJ2-7, with a possible D match to TRBD1 (6 bases). CDR1 is MDHEN, CDR2 SYDVKM, per germline. The V and J ends lost 5 bases and 1 base respectively, with 9 bases between them. This CDR3 region has 13 residues.

V gene TRBV4-3 combines with J gene TRBJ1-5, with 9 bases identical to TRBD1. The junction had 3 bases not matched to a gene; V was cut back by 5 bases and J by 4 bases. CDR1 is LGHNA and CDR2 is YSLEER in the germline V gene. The CDR3 runs 14 residues. CDR3 region: CASSWTGENQPQHF. The DNA for the CDR3 is TGCGCCAGCAGCTGGACAGGGGAGAATCAGCCCCAGCATTTT.

The gene calls are TRBV15 and TRBJ2-7, with 8 positions matching TRBD2. Germline V gene data show CDR1 as LNHNV and CDR2 as YYDKDF (reference sequence). CDR3 length equals 13 residues. The J segment lost 2 bases and the V segment lost 8 bases, leaving 5 bases of the junction unmatched. The CDR3 sequence is CATGTSGPYEQYF. CDR3 sequence (DNA): TGTGCCACCGGAACTAGCGGACCCTACGAGCAGTACTTC.

The CDR3 loop reads CASSPLQQPLHF. CDR3 nucleotides: TGTGCCAGCTCACCCTTGCAACAACCCCTCCACTTT. The chain joins TRBV18 to TRBJ1-6; D unresolved. CDR3 size: 12 residues. The V end lost 3 bases, the J end lost 12 bases, and 9 bases lay between the germline ends. In germline, CDR1 is KGHSH, CDR2 LQKENI.

This clone has ten or more counts. This chain links TRBV5-6 with TRBJ1-5; D remains unclear. The germline V gene encodes CDR1 SGHDT and CDR2 YYEEEE. Deletions cut 2 bases from V and 1 base from J, with 10 bases between. The CDR3 has 15 residues. CDR3 sequence (DNA): TGTGCCAGCAGCTTTAGGTGGGCCAGCAATCAGCCCCAGCATTTT. Translating gives CASSFRWASNQPQHF.

At least ten counts were recorded for this clone. The V call is TRBV9, the J call TRBJ2-7, with a tentative D call TRBD2 (5 bases). This CDR3 region has 15 residues. The germline V gene has CDR1 SGDLS and CDR2 YYNGEE. Trimming removed 0 bases at V and 3 bases at J, with 13 bases between. In DNA form, the CDR3 reads TGTGCCAGCAGCGTAGGACTAACTGAAAGCTACGAGCAGTACTTC. Encoded protein: CASSVGLTESYEQYF.

This clone was seen only a few times. The chain joins TRBV19 to TRBJ2-1, with 10 bases lining up with TRBD1. CDR3 size: 16 residues. With V trimmed by 0 bases and J by 8 bases, 7 bases remained unmatched. From germline, CDR1 is LNHDA and CDR2 SQIVND (reference sequence). The CDR3 is CASSIDQTGGGDEQFF. As DNA, the CDR3 is TGTGCCAGTAGTATAGATCAGACAGGGGGCGGCGATGAGCAGTTCTTC.

The chain couples TRBV7-9 to TRBJ1-5, with 8 bases that match TRBD1. The V gene end was trimmed by 0 bases and the J gene end by 7 bases; junction bases not matched to a gene: 5. This CDR3 comprises 15 residues. The germline V gene encodes CDR1 SEHNR and CDR2 FQNEAQ (reference sequence). Here the CDR3 reads CASSLAPGGGQPQHF. The CDR3 coding sequence is TGTGCCAGCAGCTTAGCGCCAGGGGGCGGACAGCCCCAGCATTTT.

This sequence joins TRBV10-3 and TRBJ2-7, with 7 bases that match TRBD1. CDR1 is ENHRY, CDR2 SYGVKD, per germline. The CDR3 has 14 amino acids. V shed 6 bases and J 0 bases; nucleotides not matched to a gene: 5. CDR3 region: CAISRDSNSYEQYF. In nucleotides, the CDR3 is TGTGCCATCAGCCGGGACAGCAACTCCTACGAGCAGTACTTC.

This clone was counted between two and nine times. V usage is TRBV28 and J usage is TRBJ2-7; 8 positions match TRBD2. The ends lost 8 bases at V and 0 bases at J; junction bases unmatched: 12. CDR1 and CDR2 (germline): MDHEN, SYDVKM. This CDR3 is built from 16 residues. The CDR3 nucleotides read TGTGCCAGCCGGGGGCTAGCGGGTTGGGACTCCTACGAGCAGTACTTC. Its translation: CASRGLAGWDSYEQYF.

This clone has more than one count but fewer than ten. This rearrangement joins TRBV28 to TRBJ2-7, with TRBD1 identical over 9 bases. The CDR3 consists of 14 residues. Germline V gives CDR1 MDHEN, CDR2 SYDVKM. The V segment lost 6 bases and the J segment 4 bases; nucleotides outside the gene matches: 7. The CDR3 is CASSTPGQGYEQYF. CDR3 DNA: TGTGCCAGCAGCACGCCGGGACAGGGATACGAGCAGTACTTC. Using reference TRBV28 and TRBJ2-7 for the parts outside the CDR3, the full variable domain is DVKVTQSSRYLVKRTGEKVFLECVQDMDHENMFWYRQDPGLGLRLIYFSYDVKMKEKGDIPEGYSVSREKKERFSLILESASTNQTSMYLCASSTPGQGYEQYFGPGTRLTVT.

The genes are TRBV2 and TRBJ2-2; D may be TRBD2 (6 bases). The germline V gene encodes CDR1 SNHLY and CDR2 FYNNEI. The CDR3 loop spans 15 amino acids. Between the trimmed V and J ends, which lost 6 bases and 3 bases, there was a span of 14 bases. This CDR3 reads CASRGGRRDTGELFF. CDR3 nucleotides: TGTGCCAGCAGGGGAGGACGGCGGGACACCGGGGAGCTGTTTTTT.

This clone has more than one count but fewer than ten. This rearrangement joins TRBV18 to TRBJ1-5, with 8 nucleotides matching TRBD1. Germline V gene lookup returns CDR1 KGHSH and CDR2 LQKENI. CDR3 length: 14 residues. J lost 2 bases, V lost 5 bases, and 2 bases had no gene match. CDR3 amino acids: CASSSDRGNQPQHF. DNA of the CDR3: TGTGCCAGCTCATCGGACAGGGGCAATCAGCCCCAGCATTTT.

This clone was counted between two and nine times. V is TRBV5-1 and J is TRBJ2-2; unclear D gene. CDR1 and CDR2 from the germline V gene are SGHRS and YFSETQ. This CDR3 is built from 16 residues. Deletions cut 0 bases from V and 1 base from J, with 10 bases between. CDR3 nucleotides: TGCGCCAGCAGCTTGGTTGGGCAGCAGAACACCGGGGAGCTGTTTTTT. This gives the protein CASSLVGQQNTGELFF.

The J gene is TRBJ2-1, the V gene TRBV7-2; TRBD2 aligns across 7 bases. Germline-derived CDR1 and CDR2 are SGHTA and FQGNSA. Unmatched junction bases numbered 10, after V lost 4 bases and J lost 7 bases. The CDR3 totals 15 residues. The CDR3 DNA is TGTGCCAGCAGCTCTCGCCCGGGGGGAGAGAATGAGCAGTTCTTC. Protein product: CASSSRPGGENEQFF. Combining the CDR3 with reference TRBV7-2 and TRBJ2-1 gives the whole variable domain GAGVSQSPSNKVTEKGKDVELRCDPISGHTALYWYRQSLGQGLEFLIYFQGNSAPDKSGLPSDRFSAERTGGSVSTLTIQRTQQEDSAVYLCASSSRPGGENEQFFGPGTRLTVL.

This clone has more than one count but fewer than ten. The CDR3 bases are TGCAGCGTGACCGGGACAGGGACGCACGAGCAGTACTTC. Translating gives CSVTGTGTHEQYF. V and J are TRBV29-1 and TRBJ2-7; 9 nucleotides agree with TRBD1. V lost 6 bases to trimming and J lost 5 bases; unmatched junction nucleotides: 8. Germline V gene data show CDR1 as SQVTM and CDR2 as ANQGSEA. The CDR3 totals 13 residues.

The chain is built from TRBV7-3 and TRBJ2-5; 9 bases align to TRBD1. V was pared by 5 bases and J by 4 bases, with 5 bases of the junction left unmatched. Germline CDR1 and CDR2: SGHTA and FQGTGA. The CDR3 consists of 14 residues. The CDR3 nucleotides read TGTGCCAGCAGCCCGGACAGGGGCGGAGAGACCCAGTACTTC. Translated, it gives CASSPDRGGETQYF.

There are a few counts of this clone. This sample includes further DNA sequences coding for the same CDR3. The chain employs TRBV30 and TRBJ1-2, with 8 bases identical to TRBD1. Germline V lookup: CDR1 GTSNPN, CDR2 SVGIG (reference sequence). V shed 5 bases and J 8 bases; nucleotides not matched to a gene: 4. CDR3 length: 11 amino acids. CDR3 amino acids: CAWGQGQGYTF. The CDR3 nucleotides read TGTGCCTGGGGACAGGGTCAGGGCTACACCTTC.

This clone was observed many times. The CDR3 DNA sequence: TGTGCCAGCAGTGAATTGGGCAGTAAGTACTTC. Protein sequence: CASSELGSKYF. The chain couples TRBV2 to TRBJ2-7; D is ambiguous. The V gene's germline CDR1 is SNHLY and CDR2 FYNNEI. The CDR3 has 11 residues. Trimming left V 2 bases short and J 11 bases short, with 10 bases between.

This clone came up a few times. The chain carries TRBV2 and TRBJ2-7; D is possibly TRBD1 (6 bases). The CDR3 length is 14 residues. Trimming left V 6 bases short and J 2 bases short, with 14 bases between. Germline-derived CDR1 and CDR2 are SNHLY and FYNNEI. The CDR3 is CASSPQTGTYEQYF. The CDR3, as DNA: TGTGCCAGCAGCCCACAGACAGGCACCTACGAGCAGTACTTC.

This clone appeared a few times. The chain joins TRBV5-1 to TRBJ1-5, with D unresolved. Trimming pared 0 bases from V and 3 bases from J, leaving 7 bases between. Looked up from germline, CDR1 is SGHRS and CDR2 is YFSETQ. CDR3 size: 14 residues. The CDR3 DNA reads TGCGCCAGCAGCTTGGGTACTATCAATCAGCCCCAGCATTTT. It specifies CASSLGTINQPQHF.

This clone was seen only a few times. The CDR3, as DNA: TGCAGCGCCCGAGAGCCCAATCAGCCCCAGCATTTT. Amino acids: CSAREPNQPQHF. The chain couples TRBV29-1 to TRBJ1-5; D gene unclear. CDR1 is SQVTM, CDR2 ANQGSEA, per germline. This CDR3 has 12 residues. V was clipped by 7 bases and J by 3 bases, with 10 bases between them.

There are a few counts of this clone. This specimen includes other DNA sequences encoding the same CDR3. The chain is built from TRBV6-5 and TRBJ2-1, with TRBD2 matching 8 bases. The CDR3 is made up of 11 amino acids. The junction had 4 bases not matched to a gene; V was cut back by 11 bases and J by 7 bases. The V gene's germline CDR1 is MNHEY and CDR2 SVGAGI. The CDR3 nucleotides are TGTGCCTCTACGGGGGGGAATGAGCAGTTCTTC. Protein: CASTGGNEQFF.

This chain uses TRBV10-3 with TRBJ2-7; 7 nucleotides align to TRBD1. V gave up 10 bases and J gave up 3 bases; unmatched junction bases: 15. The germline CDR1 and CDR2 sequences are ENHRY and SYGVKD. This CDR3 is 15 amino acids long. CDR3 sequence reads: CATSGSDRPFYEQYF. In DNA, the CDR3 is TGTGCCACCTCGGGGTCGGACAGGCCGTTCTACGAGCAGTACTTC.

This clone has just a few counts. V is TRBV28 and J is TRBJ1-2; unclear D gene. The CDR3 loop spans 12 amino acids. Trimming shortened V by 1 base and J by 4 bases, and 4 bases separated the two germline ends. The germline gives CDR1 MDHEN, CDR2 SYDVKM. The CDR3 loop is CASSLSSYGYTF. The DNA for the CDR3 is TGTGCCAGCAGTTTATCGAGCTATGGCTACACCTTC.